These T cell receptor beta chains were read from a single sample in a study of blood T cell repertoires in COVID-19. Some clones are missing from TCRdb's copy, which holds only in-frame ones; the method was immunoSEQ multiplex PCR. The repertoire holds approximately 200,000 clones, with about 86% as singletons. Sequenced: peripheral blood. Every receptor here comes from a man aged 55 to 69 who had recovered from COVID-19. Both conserved end residues are part of each CDR3. The order of the fields is V gene, clone size, D gene, J gene, CDR3 DNA, CDR3 protein. The D gene is left open where the match is weak. Size is omitted from some rows. Given values are once, few, many or a class for expanded clones.

TRBV7-2	NA	NA	TRBJ1-1	TGTGCCAGCAGCTTAGCACGGGCTGAAGCTTTCTTT	CASSLARAEAFF
TRBV20-1	NA	NA	TRBJ1-1	TGCAGTTCCCGACAGTTAGGAGCTTTCTTT	CSSRQLGAFF
TRBV19	NA	NA	TRBJ2-5	TGTGCCAGCCAGCGTGGTGGCGAGACCCAGTACTTC	CASQRGGETQYF
TRBV5-1	NA	TRBD2	TRBJ2-1	TGCGCCAGCAGACGGGGGACTAGCGGGAGCAATCCTGAGCAGTTCTTC	CASRRGTSGSNPEQFF
TRBV19	NA	NA	TRBJ2-7	TGTGCCAGTAGTACCCCTTACTACGAGCAGTACTTC	CASSTPYYEQYF
TRBV6-2/TRBV6-3	once	NA	TRBJ1-2	TGTGCCAGCAGCCAATACCGGTCCGCGGAGAGGGGCTACACCTTC	CASSQYRSAERGYTF
TRBV7-3	NA	NA	TRBJ2-1	TGTGCCAGCAGCTTAGGTACAGGGTTCGGGACCTACAATGAGCAGTTCTTC	CASSLGTGFGTYNEQFF
TRBV18	once	TRBD2	TRBJ2-1	TGTGCCAGCTCACCCGGGACTAGCGGGAGGAATGAGCAGTTCTTC	CASSPGTSGRNEQFF
TRBV7-2	once	NA	TRBJ2-5	TGTGCCAGCAGCCAAACAGGCGCTCAAGAGACCCAGTACTTC	CASSQTGAQETQYF
TRBV18	NA	TRBD1	TRBJ1-2	TGTGCCAGCTCACCAAAGGGGCCCGGGACAGCCTCTTTTTTTGGCTACACCTTC	CASSPKGPGTASFFGYTF
TRBV10-3	NA	TRBD2	TRBJ2-3	TGTGCCATCAGTGAGGGCCTAGCGGGCACAGATACGCAGTATTTT	CAISEGLAGTDTQYF
TRBV28	NA	TRBD1	TRBJ2-7	TGTGCCAGCAGTTCCCCGGGGGACAGGGTAGGCAACGAGCAGTACTTC	CASSSPGDRVGNEQYF
TRBV19	once	NA	TRBJ2-7	TGTGCCAGTAGTAGGGCCCTACCCCAAAAGAGCTCTGCCACCCCTTACGAGCAGTACTTC	CASSRALPQKSSATPYEQYF
TRBV24-1	once	TRBD1	TRBJ2-5	TGTGCCACCAGCCCCACCGGGACAGGACTCCCCTCGCCGGCCCAGTACTTC	CATSPTGTGLPSPAQYF
TRBV11-1	NA	NA	TRBJ1-1	TGTGCCAGCAGCTTAGGTACAGTGAACACTGAAGCTTTCTTT	CASSLGTVNTEAFF
TRBV28	NA	NA	TRBJ1-1	TGTGCCAGCAGTTCCAGACTTACTTTGAACACTGAAGCTTTCTTT	CASSSRLTLNTEAFF
TRBV5-6	NA	NA	TRBJ1-4	TGTGCCAGCAGCATTGACTTCAGCGAAAAACTGTTTTTT	CASSIDFSEKLFF
TRBV27	NA	TRBD2	TRBJ2-6	TGTGCCAGCAGTTTTCGTCCTAGCGGGCGGTCTGGGGCCAACGTCCTGACTTTC	CASSFRPSGRSGANVLTF
TRBV5-8	NA	NA	TRBJ2-1	TGTGCCAGCAGCTTGCCAGGGGTTAATGAGCAGTTCTTC	CASSLPGVNEQFF
TRBV11-2	few	NA	TRBJ1-3	TGTGCCAGCAGCGACCGCCGGGTTTCCTCTGGAAACACCATATATTTT	CASSDRRVSSGNTIYF
TRBV18	NA	NA	TRBJ2-2	TGTGCCAGCTCACCAGATCAACTCACCGGGGAGCTGTTTTTT	CASSPDQLTGELFF
TRBV5-1	once	NA	TRBJ1-6	TGCGCCAGCAGCGAAAGGACAGACTATAATTCACCCCTCCACTTT	CASSERTDYNSPLHF
TRBV12-3/TRBV12-4	once	NA	TRBJ1-1	TGTGCCAGCAGTTTAGGGAGGGACACTGAAGCTTTCTTT	CASSLGRDTEAFF
TRBV24-1	NA	NA	TRBJ1-4	TGTGCCAGCGCGGGGGTGGATGAAAAACTGTTTTTT	CASAGVDEKLFF
TRBV19	NA	NA	TRBJ1-4	TGTGCCAGTAGTATGGGCGAGGGGGTTGGAGAAAAACTGTTTTTT	CASSMGEGVGEKLFF
TRBV27	NA	TRBD2	TRBJ2-7	TGTGCCAGCAATCGGAAAGCGGGAGACTACGAGCAGTACTTC	CASNRKAGDYEQYF
TRBV7-3	NA	NA	TRBJ2-2	TGTGCCAGCAGGCTGAAGCCTACGAACACCGGGGAGCTGTTTTTT	CASRLKPTNTGELFF
TRBV7-9	NA	TRBD1	TRBJ1-4	TGTGCTAGCAGCTTACCTGGACAGGGTTATGAAAAACTGTTTTTT	CASSLPGQGYEKLFF
TRBV11-2	NA	TRBD1	TRBJ1-6	TGTGCCAGCAGCCAGACAGGGATCAATTCACCCCTCCACTTT	CASSQTGINSPLHF
TRBV5-6	NA	NA	TRBJ1-1	TGTGCCAGCAGCCACCGACAGTATCATCAGCATGGTACTGAAGCTTTCTTT	CASSHRQYHQHGTEAFF
TRBV5-1	NA	NA	TRBJ1-5	TGCGCCAGCAGCTTGGGGTCCGCGAATCAGCCCCAGCATTTT	CASSLGSANQPQHF